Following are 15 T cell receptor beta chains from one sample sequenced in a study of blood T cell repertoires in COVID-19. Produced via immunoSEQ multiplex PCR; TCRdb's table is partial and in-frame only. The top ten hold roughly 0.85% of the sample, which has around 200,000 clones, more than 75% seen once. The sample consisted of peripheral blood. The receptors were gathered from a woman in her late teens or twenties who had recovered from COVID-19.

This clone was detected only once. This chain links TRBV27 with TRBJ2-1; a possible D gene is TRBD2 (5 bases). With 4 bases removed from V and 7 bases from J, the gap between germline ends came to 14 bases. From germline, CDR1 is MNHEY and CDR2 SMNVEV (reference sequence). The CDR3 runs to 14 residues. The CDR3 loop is CASSSRLAPNEQFF. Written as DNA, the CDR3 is TGTGCCAGCAGTTCCCGGCTAGCACCGAATGAGCAGTTCTTC.

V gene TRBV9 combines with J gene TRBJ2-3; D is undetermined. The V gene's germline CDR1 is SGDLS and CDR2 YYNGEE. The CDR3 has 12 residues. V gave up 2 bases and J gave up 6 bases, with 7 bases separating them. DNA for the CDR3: TGTGCCAGCAGCGTCTCCTCGGATACGCAGTATTTT. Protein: CASSVSSDTQYF.

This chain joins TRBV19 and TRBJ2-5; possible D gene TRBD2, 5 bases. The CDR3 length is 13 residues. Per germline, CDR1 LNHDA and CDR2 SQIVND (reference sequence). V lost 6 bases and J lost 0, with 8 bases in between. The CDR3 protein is CASRRGYQETQYF. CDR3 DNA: TGTGCCAGTAGAAGAGGGTACCAAGAGACCCAGTACTTC.

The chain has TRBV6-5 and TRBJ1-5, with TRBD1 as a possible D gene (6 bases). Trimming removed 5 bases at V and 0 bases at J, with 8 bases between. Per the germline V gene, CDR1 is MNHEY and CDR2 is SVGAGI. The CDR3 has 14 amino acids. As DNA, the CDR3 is TGTGCCAGCAGTCGGACAGTTAGCAATCAGCCCCAGCATTTT. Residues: CASSRTVSNQPQHF.

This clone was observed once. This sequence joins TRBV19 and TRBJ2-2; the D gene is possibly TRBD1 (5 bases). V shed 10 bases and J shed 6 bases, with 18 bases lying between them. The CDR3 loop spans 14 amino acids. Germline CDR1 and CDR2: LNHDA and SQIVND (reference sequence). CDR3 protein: CATARQGGPGELFF. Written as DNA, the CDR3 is TGTGCCACCGCGAGGCAGGGTGGGCCCGGGGAGCTGTTTTTT.

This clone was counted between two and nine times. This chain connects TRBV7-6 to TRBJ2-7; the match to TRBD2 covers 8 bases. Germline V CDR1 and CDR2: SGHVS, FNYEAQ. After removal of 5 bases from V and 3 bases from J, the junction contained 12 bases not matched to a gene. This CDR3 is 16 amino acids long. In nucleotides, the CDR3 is TGTGCCAGCAGCCTGGGACCCGGGAGGGACGTCTACGAGCAGTACTTC. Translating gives CASSLGPGRDVYEQYF.

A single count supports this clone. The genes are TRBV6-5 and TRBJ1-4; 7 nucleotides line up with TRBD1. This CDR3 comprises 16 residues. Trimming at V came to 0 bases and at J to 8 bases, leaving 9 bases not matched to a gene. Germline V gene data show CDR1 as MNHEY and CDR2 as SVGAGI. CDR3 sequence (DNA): TGTGCCAGCAGTTACTCGGGAGCAGGGGGGCGGGAAAAACTGTTTTTT. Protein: CASSYSGAGGREKLFF.

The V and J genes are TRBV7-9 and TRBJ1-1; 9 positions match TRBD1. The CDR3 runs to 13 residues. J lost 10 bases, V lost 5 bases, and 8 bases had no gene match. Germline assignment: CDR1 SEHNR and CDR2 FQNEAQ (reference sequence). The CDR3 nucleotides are TGTGCCAGCAGCCGGGACAGGGCAGGGTTAGCTTTCTTT. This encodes CASSRDRAGLAFF.

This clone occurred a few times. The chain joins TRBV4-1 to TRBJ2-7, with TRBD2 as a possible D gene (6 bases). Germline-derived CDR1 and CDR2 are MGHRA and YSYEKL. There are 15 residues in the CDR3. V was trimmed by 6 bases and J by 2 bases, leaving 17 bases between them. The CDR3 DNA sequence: TGCGCCAGCAGACAACACCCCGCGGGAACCTACGAGCAGTACGTC. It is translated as CASRQHPAGTYEQYV.

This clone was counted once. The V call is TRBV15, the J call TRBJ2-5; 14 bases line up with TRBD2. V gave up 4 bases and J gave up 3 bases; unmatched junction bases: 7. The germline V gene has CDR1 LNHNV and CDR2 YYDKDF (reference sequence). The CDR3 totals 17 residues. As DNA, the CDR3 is TGTGCCACCAGCACCCCGGGACTAGCGGGAGATAAAGAGACCCAGTACTTC. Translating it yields CATSTPGLAGDKETQYF.

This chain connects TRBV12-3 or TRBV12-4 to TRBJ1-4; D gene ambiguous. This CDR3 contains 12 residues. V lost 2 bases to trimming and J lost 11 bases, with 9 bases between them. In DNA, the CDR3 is TGTGCCAGCAGTTTATCCGCGGGTAAACTGTTTTTT. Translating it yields CASSLSAGKLFF.

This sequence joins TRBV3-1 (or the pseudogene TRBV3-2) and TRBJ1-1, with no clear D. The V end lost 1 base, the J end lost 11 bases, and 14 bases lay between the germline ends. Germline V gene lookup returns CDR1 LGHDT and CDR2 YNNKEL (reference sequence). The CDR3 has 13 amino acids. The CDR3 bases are TGTGCCAGCAGCCAAGTACCGACGAGAGGGGCTTTCTTT. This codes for CASSQVPTRGAFF.

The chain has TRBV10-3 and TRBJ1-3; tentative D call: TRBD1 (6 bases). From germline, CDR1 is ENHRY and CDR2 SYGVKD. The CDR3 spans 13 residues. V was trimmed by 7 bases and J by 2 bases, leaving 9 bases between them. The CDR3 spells CAIMAGAGNTIYF. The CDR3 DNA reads TGTGCCATCATGGCAGGGGCTGGAAACACCATATATTTT.

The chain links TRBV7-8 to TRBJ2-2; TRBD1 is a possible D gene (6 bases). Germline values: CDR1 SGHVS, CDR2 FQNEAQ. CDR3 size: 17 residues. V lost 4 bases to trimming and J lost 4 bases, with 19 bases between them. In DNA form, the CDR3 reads TGTGCCAGCAGCTCGAAACGGCAGGGGTTCGGCACCGGGGAGCTGTTTTTT. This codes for CASSSKRQGFGTGELFF.

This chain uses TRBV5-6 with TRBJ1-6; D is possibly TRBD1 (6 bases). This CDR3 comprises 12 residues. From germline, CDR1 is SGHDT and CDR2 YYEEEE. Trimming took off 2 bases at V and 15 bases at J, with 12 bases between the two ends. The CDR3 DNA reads TGTGCCAGCAGCTTCGGGACACCAAACCTCCACTTT. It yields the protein CASSFGTPNLHF.